This T cell receptor beta chain was documented in a study of early T cells in non-severe SARS-CoV-2 infection. Background on the study: Chains from this unsorted whole-blood bulk RNA could not be paired. Findings and caveats of the study: In VDJdb matching, anti-spike CD8 responses were favored while private and CD4 specificities went missing.

The CDR3 consists of 16 residues. The V end lost 0 bases, the J end lost 0 bases, and 6 bases lay between the germline ends. Germline CDR1 SGHVS, CDR2 FNYEAQ. This clonotype was picked up many times. Its antigen is still unknown. Researchers attached unique molecular identifiers to individual cDNA molecules. TCRdb processed the 5' RACE reads anew with MiXCR; each CDR3 protein has one entry. This table has about 59,000 distinct CDR3 sequences, less than 15% appearing once. The rearrangement links TRBV7-6 to TRBJ2-6; D call uncertain. The source of this sequence is an adult who was a healthcare worker with PCR-confirmed SARS-CoV-2 infection or an uninfected control (not recorded which). Material: whole blood, obtained at baseline. The CDR3 is CASSLASHSGANVLTF. The CDR3 DNA reads TGTGCCAGCAGCTTAGCAAGCCACTCTGGGGCCAACGTCCTGACTTTC.